The 14 T cell receptor beta chains in this list originate from one sample, sequenced in a study of breast tumors, draining lymph nodes, adjacent tissues. TCRdb re-analysed the multiplex PCR reads in MiXCR, keeping a single row per CDR3 protein. The profile shows 15,000 to 20,000 distinct CDR3 sequences, around 58% of them singletons. Sequencing was carried out using tumor-adjacent breast tissue. Every receptor here comes from a female donor with breast cancer. Some clones in this sample may be carry-over from other donors' samples.

The chain employs TRBV24-1 and TRBJ1-2; 9 bases line up with TRBD1. CDR1 is KGHDR and CDR2 is SFDVKD in the germline V gene. The CDR3 spans 14 residues. Losses at the gene ends were 4 bases for V and 6 bases for J; bases not matched to a gene: 5. CDR3 sequence reads: CATSDRDRDDGYTF. For the CDR3, the DNA is TGTGCCACCAGTGACCGGGACAGGGATGATGGCTACACCTTC.

The chain uses TRBV7-8 and TRBJ2-1; 9 bases are a match to TRBD1. CDR3 length: 13 residues. Germline CDR1 and CDR2: SGHVS and FQNEAQ. In nucleotides, the CDR3 is TGTGCGACCGATGGGACAGGGTTTGACGAGCAGTTCTTC. Translating gives CATDGTGFDEQFF.

About this clonotype: In this CDR3 the conserved last residue, phenylalanine or tryptophan, is missing, so a read error is likely. The chain links TRBV7-8 to TRBJ2-7, with a weak D call TRBD2 (5 bases). Trimming stripped 1 base from V and 2 bases from J, with 9 bases between. This CDR3 is built from 14 residues. From germline, CDR1 is SGHVS and CDR2 FQNEAQ. Here the CDR3 DNA reads TGTGCCAGCAGCTTAGACGGGGTACCCTACGAGCAGTACTCC. This translates into CASSLDGVPYEQYS.

On this clonotype: The CDR3 ends on some other residue instead of the conserved phenylalanine or tryptophan, so this is likely a read error. The rearrangement joins TRBV2 to TRBJ2-7; possible D gene TRBD1, 6 bases. Germline V gene lookup returns CDR1 SNHLY and CDR2 FYNNEI. The CDR3 extends over 14 amino acids. The V end lost 3 bases, the J end lost 3 bases, and 12 bases lay between the germline ends. CDR3 nucleotide sequence: TGTGCCAGCAGTGAGGACAGATCCATCTACGAGCAGTACCTC. Translated: CASSEDRSIYEQYL.

This clonotype was observed at least ten times. A read error may produce the germline difference seen at one junction end. This chain joins TRBV7-8 and TRBJ1-3; 7 positions agree with TRBD1. CDR3 length equals 17 residues. Germline values: CDR1 SGHVS, CDR2 FQNEAQ. The CDR3 sequence is CASSLALGQSSGNPIYF. CDR3 DNA sequence: TGTGCCAGCAGCTTAGCACTGGGACAGTCCTCTGGAAACCCCATATATTTT.

By frequency in the sample, this clonotype is medium-sized (0.01 to 0.1%). The chain has TRBV24-1 and TRBJ2-1; D gene unclear. Germline loops: CDR1 KGHDR, CDR2 SFDVKD. V was trimmed by 1 base and J by 11 bases, leaving 11 bases between them. The CDR3 contains 13 residues. As DNA, the CDR3 is TGTGCCACCAGTGATTTTCTGGGCTCGAAGCAGTTCTTC. Amino acid sequence: CATSDFLGSKQFF.

The chain has TRBV2 and TRBJ1-3; tentatively, D is TRBD1 (6 bases). The germline gives CDR1 SNHLY, CDR2 FYNNEI. CDR3 size: 15 residues. With 2 bases removed from V and 2 bases from J, the gap between germline ends came to 10 bases. CDR3: CASSESGAPGNTIYF. The CDR3 nucleotides read TGTGCCAGCAGTGAATCGGGGGCCCCTGGAAACACCATATATTTT.

This clonotype was seen once. At one end, the junction sequence differs from germline, possibly due to a read error. The chain combines TRBV13 with TRBJ2-2; TRBD1 might be the D (5 bases). The CDR3 is 13 residues long. The germline V gene encodes CDR1 PRHDT and CDR2 FYEKMQ (reference sequence). DNA of the CDR3: TGCGCCAGCAGCCCCGGACAAACCGGGGAGCTGTTTTTT. Translated: CASSPGQTGELFF.

In this sample, this clonotype turned up many times. The chain recombines TRBV7-2 with TRBJ2-2; perhaps TRBD1 as D (6 bases). CDR1 is SGHTA, CDR2 FQGNSA, per germline. V was shortened by 0 bases and J by 0 bases, with 20 bases between the two germline ends. This CDR3 comprises 20 residues. The CDR3 bases are TGTGCCAGCAGCTTAGCCATCTCCGCAGGGGCGTCTACGAACACCGGGGAGCTGTTTTTT. It translates to CASSLAISAGASTNTGELFF.

This chain connects TRBV20-1 to TRBJ1-5; D gene unclear. CDR3 length equals 14 residues. Germline-derived CDR1 and CDR2 are DFQATT and SNEGSKA (reference sequence). Trimming took off 1 base at V and 7 bases at J, with 14 bases between the two ends. The CDR3 region has the DNA TGCAGTGCTAGAGCATTATCAACGGGACAGCCCCAGCATTTT. This encodes CSARALSTGQPQHF.

A note on this clonotype: One junction end does not reproduce the germline sequence, and a read error may be involved. The chain uses TRBV7-8 and TRBJ1-6, with D uncertain. This CDR3 is built from 15 residues. Germline V gene lookup returns CDR1 SGHVS and CDR2 FQNEAQ. The CDR3 sequence is CASSLADGSNSPLHF. The CDR3 nucleotides are TGTGCCAGCAGCTTAGCCGACGGGAGCAATTCCCCCCTCCACTTT.

Worth noting for this clonotype: Given a much more abundant clone one base away, this may be a read error. The chain employs TRBV6-4 and TRBJ2-3; 14 bases match TRBD2. From germline, CDR1 is MRHNA and CDR2 SNTAGT. The CDR3 runs to 16 residues. Trimming took 5 bases from V and 6 from J; bases not matched to a gene: 7. The CDR3 DNA sequence: TGTGCCAGCAGTCAGGGGACTAGCGGGGGTGAGGATACGCAGTATTTT. Translated, it gives CASSQGTSGGEDTQYF.

DNA of the CDR3: TGTGCCATCAGTCAAAACCGGGACAGGGTTTCACCCCTCCACTTT. It yields the protein CAISQNRDRVSPLHF. The rearrangement uses TRBV10-3 and TRBJ1-6; TRBD1 aligns across 9 bases. This CDR3 comprises 15 residues. V lost 5 bases and J lost 9; bases outside the gene matches: 8. Germline CDR1 and CDR2: ENHRY and SYGVKD.

This clonotype was seen ten or more times. V and J are TRBV10-2 and TRBJ1-1, with 9 positions matching TRBD1. V gave up 7 bases and J gave up 4 bases; unmatched junction bases: 4. There are 13 residues in the CDR3. The germline V gene encodes CDR1 WSHSY and CDR2 SAAADI. This CDR3 is CASTRQGGTEAFF. The CDR3 DNA is TGCGCCAGCACTCGACAGGGGGGCACTGAAGCTTTCTTT.